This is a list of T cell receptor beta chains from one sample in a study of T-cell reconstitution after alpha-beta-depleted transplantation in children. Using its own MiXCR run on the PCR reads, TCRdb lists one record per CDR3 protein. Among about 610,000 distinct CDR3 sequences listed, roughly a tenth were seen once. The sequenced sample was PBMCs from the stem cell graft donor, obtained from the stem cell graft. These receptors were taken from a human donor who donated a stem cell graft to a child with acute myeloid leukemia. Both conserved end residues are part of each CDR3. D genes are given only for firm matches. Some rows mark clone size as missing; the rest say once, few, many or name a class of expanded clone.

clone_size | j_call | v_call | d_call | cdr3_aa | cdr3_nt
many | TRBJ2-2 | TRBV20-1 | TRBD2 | CSAKPWLAGGTGELFF | TGCAGTGCCAAGCCCTGGCTAGCGGGAGGGACCGGGGAGCTGTTTTTT
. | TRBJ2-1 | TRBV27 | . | CASSHPLPYNEQFF | TGTGCCAGCAGTCACCCCTTACCTTACAATGAGCAGTTCTTC
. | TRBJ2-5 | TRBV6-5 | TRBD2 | CASSYTAGASETQYF | TGTGCCAGCAGTTACACAGCGGGAGCGTCAGAGACCCAGTACTTC
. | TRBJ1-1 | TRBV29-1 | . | CSVDPTGFLNTEDFF | TGCAGCGTTGACCCCACAGGGTTCTTAAACACTGAAGATTTCTTT
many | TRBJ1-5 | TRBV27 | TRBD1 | CASSLFPGTGGTFNQPQHF | TGTGCCAGCAGTTTATTTCCCGGGACAGGGGGGACTTTCAATCAGCCCCAGCATTTT
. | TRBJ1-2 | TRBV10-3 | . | CAISESGRAHYGYTF | TGTGCCATCAGTGAGTCGGGCAGGGCGCACTATGGCTACACCTTC
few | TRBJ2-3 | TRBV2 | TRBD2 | CASSPTSGGWADTQYF | TGTGCCAGCAGTCCTACTAGCGGGGGTTGGGCCGATACGCAGTATTTT
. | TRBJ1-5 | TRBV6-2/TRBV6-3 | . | CASSIRGRPQHF | TGTGCCAGCAGTATTAGGGGAAGGCCCCAGCATTTT
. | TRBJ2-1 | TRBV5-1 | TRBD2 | CASSLESGNFEQFF | TGCGCCAGCAGCTTGGAAAGCGGGAACTTTGAGCAGTTCTTC
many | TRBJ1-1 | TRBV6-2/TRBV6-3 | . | CASSPLELNTEAFF | TGTGCCAGCAGTCCCCTGGAATTGAACACTGAAGCTTTCTTT
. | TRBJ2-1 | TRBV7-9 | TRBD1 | CASSLAQGAPEFF | TGTGCCAGCAGCTTAGCACAGGGGGCGCCCGAATTCTTC